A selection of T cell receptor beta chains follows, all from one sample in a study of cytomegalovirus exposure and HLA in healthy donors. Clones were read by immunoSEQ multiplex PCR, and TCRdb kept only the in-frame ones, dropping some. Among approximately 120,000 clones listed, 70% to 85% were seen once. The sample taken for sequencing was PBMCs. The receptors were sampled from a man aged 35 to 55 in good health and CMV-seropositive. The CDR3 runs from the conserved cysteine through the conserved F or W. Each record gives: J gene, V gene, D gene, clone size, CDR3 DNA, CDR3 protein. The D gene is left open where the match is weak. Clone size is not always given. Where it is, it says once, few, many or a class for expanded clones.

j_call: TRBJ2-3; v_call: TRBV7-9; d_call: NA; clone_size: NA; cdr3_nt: TGTGCCAGCAGCTTAGGAACGGGGGAAGATACGCAGTATTTT; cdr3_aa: CASSLGTGEDTQYF
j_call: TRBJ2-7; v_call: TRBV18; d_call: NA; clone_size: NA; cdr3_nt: TGTGCCAGCTCACCACCGGCGGGGTTCGCCTACGAGCAGTACTTC; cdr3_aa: CASSPPAGFAYEQYF
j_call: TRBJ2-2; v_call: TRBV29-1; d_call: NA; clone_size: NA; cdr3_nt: TGCAGCGTTGGGGAGGGGGAGCTGTTTTTT; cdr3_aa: CSVGEGELFF
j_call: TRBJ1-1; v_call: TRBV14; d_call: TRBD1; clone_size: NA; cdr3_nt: TGTGCCAGCAGCCAAGCAGGGGGCTCTGAAGCTTTCTTT; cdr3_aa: CASSQAGGSEAFF
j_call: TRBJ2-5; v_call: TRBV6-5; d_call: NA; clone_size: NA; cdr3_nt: TGTGCCAGCAGTTCCCACCGGGTTTGGGAGACCCAGTACTTC; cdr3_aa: CASSSHRVWETQYF
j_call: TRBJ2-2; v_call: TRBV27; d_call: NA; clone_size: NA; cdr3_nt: TGTGCCAGCAGTTTATGGGAGTCCACCGGGGAGCTGTTTTTT; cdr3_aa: CASSLWESTGELFF
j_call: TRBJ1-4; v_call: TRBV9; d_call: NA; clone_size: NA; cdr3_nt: TGTGCCAGCAGCCCAGGGATATGGGGAGGGCAAAATGAAAAACTGTTTTTT; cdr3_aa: CASSPGIWGGQNEKLFF
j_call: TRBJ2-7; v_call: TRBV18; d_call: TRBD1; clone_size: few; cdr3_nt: TGTGCCAGCTCACGAGACAGGGTTTCCGAGCAGTACTTC; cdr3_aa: CASSRDRVSEQYF
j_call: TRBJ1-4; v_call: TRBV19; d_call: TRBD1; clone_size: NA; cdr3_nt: TGTGCCAGTAGTTCAGGGGGTTATGAAAAACTGTTTTTT; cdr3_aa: CASSSGGYEKLFF
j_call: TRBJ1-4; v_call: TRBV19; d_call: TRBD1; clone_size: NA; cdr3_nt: TGTGCCAGTATCCCTGTGGGACAGGGGAATGAAAAACTGTTTTTT; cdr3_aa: CASIPVGQGNEKLFF
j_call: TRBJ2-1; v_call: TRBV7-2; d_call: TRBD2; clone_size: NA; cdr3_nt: TGTGCCAGCAGCTTAGTCGGGGGGGCGGGTCACAATGAGCAGTTCTTC; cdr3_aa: CASSLVGGAGHNEQFF
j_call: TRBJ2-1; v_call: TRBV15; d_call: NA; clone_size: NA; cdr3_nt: TGTGCCACCAGCAGAGATCGGGAAGGGAGCAATGAGCAGTTCTTC; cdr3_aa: CATSRDREGSNEQFF
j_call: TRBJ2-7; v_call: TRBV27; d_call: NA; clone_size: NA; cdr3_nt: TGTGCCAGCAGACAGGCCCTCGAGCAGTACTTC; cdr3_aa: CASRQALEQYF
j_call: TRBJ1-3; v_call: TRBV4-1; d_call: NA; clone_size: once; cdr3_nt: TGCGCCAGCACAAGAGGGTTAGCGGGAGGAACAGGAGCTGGAAACACCATATATTTT; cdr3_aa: CASTRGLAGGTGAGNTIYF
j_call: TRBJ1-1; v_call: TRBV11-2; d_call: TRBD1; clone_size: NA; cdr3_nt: TGTGCCAGCAGCAACCACTCACAGGGGGGGAACACTGAAGCTTTCTTT; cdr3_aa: CASSNHSQGGNTEAFF
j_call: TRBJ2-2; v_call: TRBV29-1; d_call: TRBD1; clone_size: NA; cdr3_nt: TGCAGCGTCAGAGAGGGACAGGGTAACACCGGGGAGCTGTTTTTT; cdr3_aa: CSVREGQGNTGELFF
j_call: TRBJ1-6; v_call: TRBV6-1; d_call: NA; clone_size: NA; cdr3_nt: TGTGCCAGCAGTGAAGTAACGACATCCCTGGATAATTCACCCCTCCACTTT; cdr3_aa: CASSEVTTSLDNSPLHF
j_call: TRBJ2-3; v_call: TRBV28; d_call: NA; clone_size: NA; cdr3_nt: TGTGCCAGCAGTTTTCTCCTCAGGGGCAGCACAGATACGCAGTATTTT; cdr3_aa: CASSFLLRGSTDTQYF
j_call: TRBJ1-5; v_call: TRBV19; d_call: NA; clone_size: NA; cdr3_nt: TGTGCCAGTAGGCCCGGGACCCAGGGGCAGCCCCAGCATTTT; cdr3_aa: CASRPGTQGQPQHF
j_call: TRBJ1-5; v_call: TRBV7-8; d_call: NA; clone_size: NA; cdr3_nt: TGTGCCAGCAGCTCACAGAATAGCAATCAGCCCCAGCATTTT; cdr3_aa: CASSSQNSNQPQHF
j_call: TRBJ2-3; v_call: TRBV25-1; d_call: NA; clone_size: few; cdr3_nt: TGTGCCAGCACTGGGGCCCTGGGTCGGGCGCAGTATTTT; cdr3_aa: CASTGALGRAQYF
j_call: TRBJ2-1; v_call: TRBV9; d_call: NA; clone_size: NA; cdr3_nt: TGTGCCAGCAGCGTAGGGGGGGGGCCATTAGGGGAGTTCTTC; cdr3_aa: CASSVGGGPLGEFF
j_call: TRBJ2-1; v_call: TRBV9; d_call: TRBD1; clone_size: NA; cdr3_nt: TGTGCCAGCAGCGCGCGACAGGGTAATAATGAGCAGTTCTTC; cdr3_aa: CASSARQGNNEQFF
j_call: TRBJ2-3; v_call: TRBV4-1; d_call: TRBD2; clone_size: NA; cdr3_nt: TGCGCCAGCAGCCAAGGTGCGGGGGGGAGGACAGATACGCAGTATTTT; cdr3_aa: CASSQGAGGRTDTQYF
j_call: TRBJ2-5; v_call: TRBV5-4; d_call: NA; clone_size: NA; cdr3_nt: TGTGCCAGCAGCTTGGGAGGGGGGGGCCCCCAAGAGACCCAGTACTTC; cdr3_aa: CASSLGGGGPQETQYF
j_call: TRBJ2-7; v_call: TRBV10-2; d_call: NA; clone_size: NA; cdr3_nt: TGCGCCAGCAGTGGTCAGGGGAAGTACGAGCAGTACTTC; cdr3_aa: CASSGQGKYEQYF
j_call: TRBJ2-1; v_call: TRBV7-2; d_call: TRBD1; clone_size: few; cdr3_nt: TGTGCCAGCAGCTCGCCCGGGACAGGGTCCTACAATGAGCAGTTCTTC; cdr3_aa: CASSSPGTGSYNEQFF
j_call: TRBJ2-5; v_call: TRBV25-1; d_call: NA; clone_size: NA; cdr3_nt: TGTGCCAGCAGTGAATGGGCAGCACAAGAGACCCAGTACTTC; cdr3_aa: CASSEWAAQETQYF
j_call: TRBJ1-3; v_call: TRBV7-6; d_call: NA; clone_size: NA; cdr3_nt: TGTGCCAGCAGCCCTAGCGGAAGTTCAGGAAACACCATATATTTT; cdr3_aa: CASSPSGSSGNTIYF
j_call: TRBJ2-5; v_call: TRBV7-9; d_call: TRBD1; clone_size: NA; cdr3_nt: TGTGCCAGCAGCTTAGGGACAGGGAAAGAGACCCAGTACTTC; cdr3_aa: CASSLGTGKETQYF
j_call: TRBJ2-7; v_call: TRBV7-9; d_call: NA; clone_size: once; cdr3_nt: TGTGCCAGCAGCTTGACTCCCGACGAGCAGTACTTC; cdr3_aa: CASSLTPDEQYF
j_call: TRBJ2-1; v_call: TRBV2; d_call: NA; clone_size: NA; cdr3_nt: TGTGCCAGCAGTGAACGGCGGGGACCCTACAATGAGCAGTTCTTC; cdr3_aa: CASSERRGPYNEQFF
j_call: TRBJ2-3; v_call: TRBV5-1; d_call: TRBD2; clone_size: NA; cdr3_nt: TGCGCCAGCAGCACGCCTCCGGGACTAGCGGGGGTTAGCACAGATACGCAGTATTTT; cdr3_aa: CASSTPPGLAGVSTDTQYF
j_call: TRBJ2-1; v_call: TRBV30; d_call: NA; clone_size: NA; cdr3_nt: TGTGCCTGGGGGTTTAGGGGGTCTGAGCAATTCTTC; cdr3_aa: CAWGFRGSEQFF
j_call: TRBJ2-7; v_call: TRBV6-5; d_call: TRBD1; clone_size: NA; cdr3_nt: TGTGCCAGCAGATGGACAGGAGATTCCGAGCAGTACTTC; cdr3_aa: CASRWTGDSEQYF
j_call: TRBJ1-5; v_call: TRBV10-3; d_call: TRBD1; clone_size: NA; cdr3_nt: TGTGCCATACAGGGGCCCACGGGGCCCCAGCATTTT; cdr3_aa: CAIQGPTGPQHF
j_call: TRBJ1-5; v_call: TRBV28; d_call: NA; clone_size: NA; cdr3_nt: TGTGCCAGCAGTTTACCTCTCAATCAGCCCCAGCATTTT; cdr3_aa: CASSLPLNQPQHF
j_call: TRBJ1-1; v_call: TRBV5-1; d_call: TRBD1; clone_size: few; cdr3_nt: TGCGCCAGCAGCTTGGGGCGGGACAGGGTGGGCACTGAAGCTTTCTTT; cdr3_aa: CASSLGRDRVGTEAFF
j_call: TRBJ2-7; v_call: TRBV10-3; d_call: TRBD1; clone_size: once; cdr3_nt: TGTGCCATCAGTCCCTCCGGGACAGACGAGCAGTACTTC; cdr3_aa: CAISPSGTDEQYF
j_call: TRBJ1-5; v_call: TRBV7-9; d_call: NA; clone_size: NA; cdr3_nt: TGTGCCAGCAGCTTAGGGCAGGGGAGCAATCAGCCCCAGCATTTT; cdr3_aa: CASSLGQGSNQPQHF